This T cell receptor (beta chain) came from a study of low-dose radiotherapy and immunotherapy resistance in tumors. First-strand cDNA used TRAV- and TRBV-specific primers, covering alpha and beta chains. The TCRs were subjected to amplification over approximately 20 PCR cycles employing a constant-region primer in conjunction with a V-primer adapter. TCRdb passed the reads through MiXCR, listing each CDR3 protein once. The sample holds about 16,000 distinct CDR3 sequences, 70% seen once. The sequence came from a human donor with advanced metastatic prostate, ovarian, gallbladder or colorectal cancer (not recorded which). This table probably holds off-target reads from a library built for another chain.

CDR3 in DNA: TGTGCCAGCAGCTGGGGGCTGCAGGGTCAGCAAGAGACCCAGTACTTC. Translation gives CASSWGLQGQQETQYF. V gene TRBV5-6 combines with J gene TRBJ2-5, with D possibly matching TRBD1 (6 bases). The CDR3 extends over 16 amino acids. Germline V gives CDR1 SGHDT, CDR2 YYEEEE. Trimming stripped 3 bases from V and 2 bases from J, with 17 bases between.